Each of the 5 T cell receptor beta chains below was sequenced from the same sample in a study of regulatory T cells in long-lasting Graves disease (dated by TCRdb to the early 2020s). Library preparation was by multiplex PCR. Sequencing took place on an Illumina HiSeq 4000. To build TCR beta libraries, CDR3 regions were amplified by Arm-PCR using iRepertoire HTBI primers. TCRdb took the public reads, trimmed them with fastp at Q25, ran MiXCR for clone calling and kept in-frame beta chains. When rows share a CDR3 protein, they turn into one entry using the most common DNA and genes. For this sample there are over 350,000 distinct CDR3 sequences; approximately 14% appear just once. The ten largest clonotypes hold 17% of the sample. The time point label corresponds to: newly diagnosed GD, antithyroid drugs for less than 3 months. For both TCR sequencing and RNA sequencing, RNA was extracted from PBMCs in TRIzol.

The same data also went into a second study, on T cells in Graves' hyperthyroidism and ophthalmopathy.

The source material was peripheral blood mononuclear cells (PBMCs), sampled at new diagnosis, from a patient treated with antithyroid drugs. The receptor set was obtained from a woman in her forties or fifties with Graves disease. Donor details come from another sample of the same person, matched by shared clones.

The table lists this clonotype with a few counts. The chain uses TRBV5-6 and TRBJ1-4; the D gene is possibly TRBD1 (5 bases). Germline values: CDR1 SGHDT, CDR2 YYEEEE. V was cut by 2 bases and J by 1 base, with 15 bases left in between. The CDR3 totals 17 residues. CDR3 in DNA: TGTGCCAGCAGCTTTATTGACAGTCGAGGAACTAATGAAAAACTGTTTTTT. The encoded protein is CASSFIDSRGTNEKLFF.

With regard to this clonotype: Possible read error: a much larger clone is one base away. The V and J genes are TRBV7-2 and TRBJ2-1, with D maybe TRBD2 (5 bases). The J call may not be correct, given that the DNA end is closer to TRBJ2-5. CDR1 SGHTA and CDR2 FQGNSA come from the germline V gene. The CDR3 spans 17 residues. The CDR3 nucleotides are TGTGCCAGCAGCTTAGAGCTCGCTAGCTGGAGCCAAGAGACCCAGTACTTC. The encoded protein is CASSLELASWSQETQYF.

This clonotype was found many times. The rearrangement links TRBV20-1 to TRBJ2-7; 7 nucleotides align to TRBD1. Losses at the gene ends were 5 bases for V and 5 bases for J; bases not matched to a gene: 12. The CDR3 runs to 14 residues. Germline V gives CDR1 DFQATT, CDR2 SNEGSKA (reference sequence). In DNA, the CDR3 is TGCAGTGCTCGCCCGTTGACAGGGCTTGACGAGCAGTACTTC. Translating it yields CSARPLTGLDEQYF.

This clonotype was detected ten times or more. J is TRBJ1-5 and V is TRBV7-3, with D perhaps matching TRBD1 (5 bases). V lost 0 bases and J 4 bases, leaving 7 bases between the germline ends. Germline CDR1 is SGHTA and CDR2 is FQGTGA. This CDR3 region has 14 residues. CDR3 protein: CASSLTGENQPQHF. Written as DNA, the CDR3 is TGTGCCAGCAGCTTAACGGGGGAAAATCAGCCCCAGCATTTT. The whole variable domain, remainder taken from reference TRBV7-3 and TRBJ1-5, is GAGVSQTPSNKVTEKGKYVELRCDPISGHTALYWYRQSLGQGPEFLIYFQGTGAADDSGLPNDRFFAVRPEGSVSTLKIQRTERGDSAVYLCASSLTGENQPQHFGDGTRLSIL.

The gene calls are TRBV6-1 and TRBJ2-1, with 7 bases fitting TRBD1. V was pared by 1 base and J by 6 bases, with 6 bases of the junction left unmatched. The CDR3 has 15 amino acids. Germline CDR1 reads MNHNS; CDR2 reads SASEGT. CDR3 sequence reads: CASSEVTSGGNEQFF. CDR3 sequence (DNA): TGTGCCAGCAGTGAAGTGACTTCAGGGGGCAATGAGCAGTTCTTC.